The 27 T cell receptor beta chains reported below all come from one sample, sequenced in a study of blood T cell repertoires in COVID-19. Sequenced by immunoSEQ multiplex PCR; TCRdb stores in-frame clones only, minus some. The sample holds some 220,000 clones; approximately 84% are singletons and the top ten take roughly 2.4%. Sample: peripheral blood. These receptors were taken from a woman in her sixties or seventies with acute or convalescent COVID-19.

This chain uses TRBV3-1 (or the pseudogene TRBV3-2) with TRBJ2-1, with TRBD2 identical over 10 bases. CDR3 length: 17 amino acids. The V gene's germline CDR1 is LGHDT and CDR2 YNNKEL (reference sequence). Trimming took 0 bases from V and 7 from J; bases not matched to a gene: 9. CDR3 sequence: CASSQDGAGGWWNEQFF. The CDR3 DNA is TGTGCCAGCAGCCAAGACGGAGCGGGGGGGTGGTGGAATGAGCAGTTCTTC.

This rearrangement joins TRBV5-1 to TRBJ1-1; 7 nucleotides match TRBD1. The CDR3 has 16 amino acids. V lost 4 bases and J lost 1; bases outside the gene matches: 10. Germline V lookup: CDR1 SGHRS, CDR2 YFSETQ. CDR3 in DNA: TGCGCCAGCAGCCCTGGCCGGACAGGACCGAACACTGAAGCTTTCTTT. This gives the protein CASSPGRTGPNTEAFF.

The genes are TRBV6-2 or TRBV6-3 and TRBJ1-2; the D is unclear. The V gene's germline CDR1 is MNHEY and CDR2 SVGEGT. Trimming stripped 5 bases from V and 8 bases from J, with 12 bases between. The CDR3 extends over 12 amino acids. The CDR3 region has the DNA TGTGCCAGCAGTCTCCAGTCGTGGGGCTACACCTTC. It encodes CASSLQSWGYTF.

CDR3 sequence (DNA): TGTGCCAGCAGTGCCCAGGGTTCCACTGAAGCTTTCTTT. As protein: CASSAQGSTEAFF. The chain has TRBV25-1 and TRBJ1-1; D may be TRBD1 (5 bases). Trimming removed 4 bases from V and 4 bases from J, with 10 bases in between. The CDR3 runs 13 residues. Germline V gene lookup returns CDR1 MGHDK and CDR2 SYGVNS.

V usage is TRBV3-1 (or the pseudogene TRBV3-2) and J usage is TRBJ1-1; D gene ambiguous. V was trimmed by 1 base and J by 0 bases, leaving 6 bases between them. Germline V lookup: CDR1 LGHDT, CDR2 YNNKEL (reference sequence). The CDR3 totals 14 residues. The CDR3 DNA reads TGTGCCAGCAGCCAAGTTGGCTTGAACACTGAAGCTTTCTTT. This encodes CASSQVGLNTEAFF.

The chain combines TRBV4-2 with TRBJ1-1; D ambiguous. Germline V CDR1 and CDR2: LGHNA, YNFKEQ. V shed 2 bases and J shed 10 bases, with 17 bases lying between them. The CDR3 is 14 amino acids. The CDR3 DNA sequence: TGTGCCAGCAGCCAACGGCAGGTGGGCACGGCAGCTTTCTTT. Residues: CASSQRQVGTAAFF.

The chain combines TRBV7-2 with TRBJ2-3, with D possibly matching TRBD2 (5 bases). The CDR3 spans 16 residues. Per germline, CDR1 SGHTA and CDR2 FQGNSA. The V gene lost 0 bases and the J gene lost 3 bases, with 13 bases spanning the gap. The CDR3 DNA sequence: TGTGCCAGCAGCTTAGCGCACGGAGGAAGGACAGATACGCAGTATTTT. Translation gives CASSLAHGGRTDTQYF.

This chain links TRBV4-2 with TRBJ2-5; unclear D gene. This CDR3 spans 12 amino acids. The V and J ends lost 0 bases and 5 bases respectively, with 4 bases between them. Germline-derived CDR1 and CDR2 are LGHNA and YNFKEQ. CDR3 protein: CASSQDMETQYF. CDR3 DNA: TGTGCCAGCAGCCAAGACATGGAGACCCAGTACTTC.

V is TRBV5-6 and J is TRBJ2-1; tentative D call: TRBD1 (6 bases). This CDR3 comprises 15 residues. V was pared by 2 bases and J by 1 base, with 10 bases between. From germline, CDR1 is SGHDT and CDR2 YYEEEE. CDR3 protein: CASSLNRVSYNEQFF. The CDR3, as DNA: TGTGCCAGCAGCTTAAACAGGGTGTCCTACAATGAGCAGTTCTTC.

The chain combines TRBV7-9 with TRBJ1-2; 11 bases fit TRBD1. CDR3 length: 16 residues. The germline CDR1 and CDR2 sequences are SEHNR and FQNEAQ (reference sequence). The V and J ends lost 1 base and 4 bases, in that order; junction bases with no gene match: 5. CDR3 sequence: CASSLERTGGLYGYTF. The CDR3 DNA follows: TGTGCCAGCAGCTTAGAACGGACAGGGGGCCTCTATGGCTACACCTTC.

CDR3 nucleotides: TGTGCCAGCAGTTACTCCCGACAGGGATTAACTGAAGCTTTCTTT. It translates to CASSYSRQGLTEAFF. This chain joins TRBV6-5 and TRBJ1-1; 7 bases align to TRBD1. Unmatched junction bases numbered 6, after V lost 0 bases and J lost 5 bases. Germline CDR1 MNHEY, CDR2 SVGAGI. The CDR3 is 15 amino acids.

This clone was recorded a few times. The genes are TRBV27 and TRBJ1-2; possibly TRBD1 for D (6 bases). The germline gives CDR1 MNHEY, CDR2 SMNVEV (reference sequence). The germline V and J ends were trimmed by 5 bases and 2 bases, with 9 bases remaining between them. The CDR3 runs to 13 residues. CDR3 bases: TGTGCCAGCAGTAACAGGGCCAACTATGGCTACACCTTC. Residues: CASSNRANYGYTF.

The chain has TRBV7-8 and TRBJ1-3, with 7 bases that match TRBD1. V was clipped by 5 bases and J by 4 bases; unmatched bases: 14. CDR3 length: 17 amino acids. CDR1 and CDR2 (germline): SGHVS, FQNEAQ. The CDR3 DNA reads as TGTGCCAGCAGCCTGACTGGTCTTGCAGGGGGAGGAAACACCATATATTTT. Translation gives CASSLTGLAGGGNTIYF.

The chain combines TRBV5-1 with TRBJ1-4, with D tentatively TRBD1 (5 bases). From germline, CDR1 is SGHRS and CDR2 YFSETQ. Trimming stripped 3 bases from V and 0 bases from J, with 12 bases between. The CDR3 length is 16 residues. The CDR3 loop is CASSSTPGTTNEKLFF. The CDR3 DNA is TGCGCCAGCAGCTCGACCCCAGGGACAACTAATGAAAAACTGTTTTTT. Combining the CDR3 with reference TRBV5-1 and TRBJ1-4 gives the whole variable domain KAGVTQTPRYLIKTRGQQVTLSCSPISGHRSVSWYQQTPGQGLQFLFEYFSETQRNKGNFPGRFSGRQFSNSRSEMNVSTLELGDSALYLCASSSTPGTTNEKLFFGSGTQLSVL.

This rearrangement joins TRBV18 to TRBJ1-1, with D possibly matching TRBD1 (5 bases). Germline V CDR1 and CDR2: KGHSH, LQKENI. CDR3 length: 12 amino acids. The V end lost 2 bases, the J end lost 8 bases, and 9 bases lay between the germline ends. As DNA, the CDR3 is TGTGCCAGCTCACCAGCCCGGGGGGAAGCTTTCTTT. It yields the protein CASSPARGEAFF.

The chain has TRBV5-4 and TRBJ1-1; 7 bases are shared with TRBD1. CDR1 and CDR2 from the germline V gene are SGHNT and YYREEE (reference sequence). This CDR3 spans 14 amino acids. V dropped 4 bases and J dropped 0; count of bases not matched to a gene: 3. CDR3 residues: CASSVGTVNTEAFF. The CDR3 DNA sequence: TGTGCCAGCAGCGTGGGGACAGTGAACACTGAAGCTTTCTTT.

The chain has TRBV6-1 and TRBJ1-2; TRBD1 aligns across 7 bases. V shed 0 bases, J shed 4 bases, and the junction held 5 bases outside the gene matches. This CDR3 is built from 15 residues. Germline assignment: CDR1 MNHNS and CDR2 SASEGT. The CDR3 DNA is TGTGCCAGCAGTGAAGCCAGACAGGGATCCTATGGCTACACCTTC. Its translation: CASSEARQGSYGYTF.

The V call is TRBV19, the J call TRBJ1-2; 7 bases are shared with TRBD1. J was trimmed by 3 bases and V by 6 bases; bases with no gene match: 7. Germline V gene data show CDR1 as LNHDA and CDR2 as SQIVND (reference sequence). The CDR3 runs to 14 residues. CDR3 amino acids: CASRTPRGDYGYTF. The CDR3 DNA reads TGTGCCAGTAGGACCCCCAGGGGGGACTATGGCTACACCTTC.

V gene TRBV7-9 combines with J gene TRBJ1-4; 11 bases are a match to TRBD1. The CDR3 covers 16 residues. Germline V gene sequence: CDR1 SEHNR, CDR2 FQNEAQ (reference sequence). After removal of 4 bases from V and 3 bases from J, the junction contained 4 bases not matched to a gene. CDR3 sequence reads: CASSSGQGAANEKLFF. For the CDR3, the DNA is TGTGCCAGCAGCTCCGGACAGGGGGCAGCTAATGAAAAACTGTTTTTT.

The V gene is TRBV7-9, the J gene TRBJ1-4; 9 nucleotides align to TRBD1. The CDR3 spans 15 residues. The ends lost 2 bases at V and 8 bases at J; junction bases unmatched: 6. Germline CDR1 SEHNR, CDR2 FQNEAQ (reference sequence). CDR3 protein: CASSLSGQGSEKLFF. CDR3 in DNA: TGTGCCAGCAGCTTATCGGGACAGGGTTCCGAAAAACTGTTTTTT.

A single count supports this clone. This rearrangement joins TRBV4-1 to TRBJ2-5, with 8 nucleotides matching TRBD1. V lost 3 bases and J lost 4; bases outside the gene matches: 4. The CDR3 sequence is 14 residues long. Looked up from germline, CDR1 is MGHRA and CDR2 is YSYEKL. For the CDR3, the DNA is TGCGCCAGCAGCCAGGACAGGGCACGAGAGACCCAGTACTTC. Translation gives CASSQDRARETQYF.

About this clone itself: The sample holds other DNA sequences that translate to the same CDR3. The CDR3 region has the DNA TGTGCCAGCAGCAGGGACAGAGTGAACACTGAAGCTTTCTTT. It codes for CASSRDRVNTEAFF. This chain connects TRBV6-5 to TRBJ1-1, with 7 bases lining up with TRBD1. Unmatched junction bases numbered 4, after V lost 6 bases and J lost 0 bases. Germline-derived CDR1 and CDR2 are MNHEY and SVGAGI. The CDR3 sequence is 14 residues long.

The CDR3 DNA follows: TGTGCCAGCAGCGCGGTAGGACTTGACAGGCGGACCCGCAATGAGCAGTTCTTC. It is translated as CASSAVGLDRRTRNEQFF. The chain carries TRBV9 and TRBJ2-1; TRBD1 is a possible D gene (6 bases). V was shortened by 3 bases and J by 6 bases, with 25 bases between the two germline ends. Per germline, CDR1 SGDLS and CDR2 YYNGEE. This CDR3 is built from 18 residues.

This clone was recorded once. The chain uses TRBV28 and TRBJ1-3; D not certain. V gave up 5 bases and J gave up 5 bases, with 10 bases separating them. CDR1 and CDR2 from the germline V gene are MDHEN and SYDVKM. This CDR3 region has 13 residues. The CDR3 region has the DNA TGTGCCAGCAGTCGGCCCAGGAGAAACACCATATATTTT. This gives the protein CASSRPRRNTIYF.

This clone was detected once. In DNA, the CDR3 is TGTGCCAGCAGCTTAGGGACTAGCTCCTACGAGCAGTACTTC. Protein product: CASSLGTSSYEQYF. The chain recombines TRBV13 with TRBJ2-7; a possible D gene is TRBD2 (6 bases). Trimming took 0 bases from V and 0 from J, leaving 6 bases between them. Germline V lookup: CDR1 PRHDT, CDR2 FYEKMQ (reference sequence). There are 14 residues in the CDR3.

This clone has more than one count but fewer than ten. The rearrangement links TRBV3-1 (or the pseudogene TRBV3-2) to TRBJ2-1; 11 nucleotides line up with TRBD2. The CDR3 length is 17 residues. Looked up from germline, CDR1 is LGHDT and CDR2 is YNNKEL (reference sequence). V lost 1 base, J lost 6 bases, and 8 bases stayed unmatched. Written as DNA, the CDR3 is TGTGCCAGCAGCCAAGCCCCTATAGCGGGGGGGCGCAATGAGCAGTTCTTC. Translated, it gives CASSQAPIAGGRNEQFF.

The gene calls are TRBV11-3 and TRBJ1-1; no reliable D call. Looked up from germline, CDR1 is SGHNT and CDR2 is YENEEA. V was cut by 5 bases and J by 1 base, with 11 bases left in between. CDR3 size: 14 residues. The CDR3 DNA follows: TGTGCCAGCAGCCCTACGGGTGGGAACACTGAAGCTTTCTTT. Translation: CASSPTGGNTEAFF.